These 24 T cell receptor beta chains were all obtained from the same sample, sequenced in a study of blood T cell repertoires in COVID-19. Clones were sequenced by immunoSEQ multiplex PCR, and TCRdb holds only the in-frame ones, with some missing. Of about 140,000 clones in the sample, roughly 81% were seen once. Sequenced: peripheral blood. These receptors came from a woman in her fifties or sixties with active or convalescent COVID-19.

The sample holds a few counts of this clone. This chain links TRBV19 with TRBJ1-6, with TRBD1 as a possible D gene (6 bases). Trimming shortened V by 4 bases and J by 10 bases, and 20 bases separated the two germline ends. Germline CDR1 LNHDA, CDR2 SQIVND (reference sequence). The CDR3 consists of 16 residues. CDR3 bases: TGTGCCAGTAGTACCCGCCCCCCAGGGGAAGGATCACCCCTCCACTTT. Encoded protein: CASSTRPPGEGSPLHF.

V gene TRBV7-2 combines with J gene TRBJ2-7; 13 positions match TRBD2. This CDR3 comprises 15 residues. V shed 5 bases, J shed 4 bases, and the junction held 5 bases outside the gene matches. Looked up from germline, CDR1 is SGHTA and CDR2 is FQGNSA. The CDR3 reads CASSGTSGNAYEQYF. DNA of the CDR3: TGTGCCAGCAGCGGGACTAGCGGGAATGCGTACGAGCAGTACTTC.

The chain carries TRBV15 and TRBJ2-5; no firm D call. V was pared by 0 bases and J by 1 base, with 12 bases between. Germline V gene lookup returns CDR1 LNHNV and CDR2 YYDKDF (reference sequence). The CDR3 has 16 amino acids. The CDR3 DNA is TGTGCCACCAGCAGAGATAGGCTAGTCGCCCAAGAGACCCAGTACTTC. Translation gives CATSRDRLVAQETQYF.

The chain uses TRBV7-2 and TRBJ1-6, with D perhaps TRBD1 (5 bases). V was trimmed by 0 bases and J by 6 bases, leaving 12 bases between them. Germline-derived CDR1 and CDR2 are SGHTA and FQGNSA. The CDR3 is 16 residues long. CDR3 in DNA: TGTGCCAGCAGCTTAGCGCGGGGGGAGGGTAATTCACCCCTCCACTTT. Translating gives CASSLARGEGNSPLHF.

The chain links TRBV25-1 to TRBJ1-4, with D possibly TRBD1 on 5 matching bases. The germline V gene has CDR1 MGHDK and CDR2 SYGVNS. V was clipped by 6 bases and J by 7 bases, with 9 bases between them. The CDR3 totals 12 residues. The CDR3 DNA sequence: TGTGCCAGCAGAGGGGAGGTTGAAAAACTGTTTTTT. Encoded protein: CASRGEVEKLFF.

This chain connects TRBV2 to TRBJ1-1; a possible D gene is TRBD1 (6 bases). V lost 8 bases and J lost 4, with 17 bases in between. The CDR3 runs 14 residues. Germline V lookup: CDR1 SNHLY, CDR2 FYNNEI. The CDR3 is CASELSTGVTEAFF. CDR3 in DNA: TGTGCCAGCGAGCTTTCGACAGGAGTCACTGAAGCTTTCTTT.

This clone is a singleton in its sample. V gene TRBV24-1 combines with J gene TRBJ2-2; TRBD1 aligns across 7 bases. V was pared by 4 bases and J by 4 bases, with 5 bases of the junction left unmatched. The CDR3 has 15 residues. CDR1 and CDR2 from the germline V gene are KGHDR and SFDVKD. CDR3 nucleotide sequence: TGTGCCACCAGTGACCCCGGGACAGCCACCGGGGAGCTGTTTTTT. Amino acid sequence: CATSDPGTATGELFF.

V gene TRBV10-3 combines with J gene TRBJ2-1, with no clear D. Germline lookup yields CDR1 ENHRY and CDR2 SYGVKD. The CDR3 runs to 17 residues. Trimming took off 1 base at V and 0 bases at J, with 13 bases between the two ends. CDR3: CAISEFTGARSYNEQFF. The CDR3 region has the DNA TGTGCCATCAGTGAGTTTACCGGAGCCCGCTCCTACAATGAGCAGTTCTTC.

The chain links TRBV5-6 to TRBJ1-1; D is perhaps TRBD1 (5 bases). The germline gives CDR1 SGHDT, CDR2 YYEEEE. V was clipped by 2 bases and J by 6 bases, with 14 bases between them. The CDR3 runs 14 residues. The CDR3 bases are TGTGCCAGCAGCTTCTTGCGGGGGGATCCTGAAGCTTTCTTT. Translated, it gives CASSFLRGDPEAFF.

This chain uses TRBV6-6 with TRBJ2-7, with unresolved D. Germline CDR1 reads MNHNY; CDR2 reads SVGAGI (reference sequence). V lost 5 bases, J lost 0 bases, and 8 bases lay in between. The CDR3 is made up of 13 amino acids. CDR3 DNA sequence: TGTGCCAGCAGTACTCGAACCTCCTACGAGCAGTACTTC. This sequence encodes CASSTRTSYEQYF.

CDR3 coding DNA: TGTGCCAGCAGTGAATATGGAGACTACGAGCAGTACTTC. This codes for CASSEYGDYEQYF. The rearrangement uses TRBV25-1 and TRBJ2-7; D gene unclear. This CDR3 is 13 amino acids long. Trimming left V 0 bases short and J 3 bases short, with 6 bases between. Germline values: CDR1 MGHDK, CDR2 SYGVNS.

CDR3: CASSSGQGVGYTF. The CDR3 DNA sequence: TGTGCCAGCAGTTCCGGACAGGGGGTCGGCTACACCTTC. The chain has TRBV12-3 or TRBV12-4 and TRBJ1-2; 10 nucleotides line up with TRBD1. This CDR3 spans 13 amino acids. J was trimmed by 8 bases and V by 4 bases; bases with no gene match: 4.

The genes are TRBV5-8 and TRBJ1-2; D perhaps matches TRBD1 (6 bases). With 0 bases removed from V and 5 bases from J, the gap between germline ends came to 17 bases. The V gene's germline CDR1 is SGHTS and CDR2 YDEGEE. The CDR3 runs 16 residues. In DNA, the CDR3 is TGTGCCAGCAGCTTGGCTAAACAGGGATTTCTTTATGGCTACACCTTC. Protein: CASSLAKQGFLYGYTF.

The chain has TRBV18 and TRBJ1-3; D is unclear. The V and J ends lost 3 bases and 0 bases respectively, with 12 bases between them. The CDR3 runs to 16 residues. Looked up from germline, CDR1 is KGHSH and CDR2 is LQKENI. CDR3 DNA sequence: TGTGCCAGCTCACCTAAAGTACCTAGCTCTGGAAACACCATATATTTT. Protein product: CASSPKVPSSGNTIYF.

The chain recombines TRBV28 with TRBJ1-1; possibly TRBD1 for D (5 bases). Trimming left V 7 bases short and J 1 base short, with 10 bases between. CDR1 and CDR2 (germline): MDHEN, SYDVKM. The CDR3 has 13 amino acids. CDR3 coding DNA: TGTGCCAGCACCGCTGGGGCGAACACTGAAGCTTTCTTT. Translated, it gives CASTAGANTEAFF.

The V call is TRBV19, the J call TRBJ2-3; 8 bases fit TRBD1. Per the germline V gene, CDR1 is LNHDA and CDR2 is SQIVND (reference sequence). The V segment lost 5 bases and the J segment 3 bases; nucleotides outside the gene matches: 10. The CDR3 contains 16 residues. The CDR3 protein is CASSHRTGGWTDTQYF. The CDR3 DNA reads TGTGCCAGTAGTCACCGAACAGGGGGGTGGACAGATACGCAGTATTTT.

The V gene is TRBV10-3, the J gene TRBJ2-1, with D possibly matching TRBD2 (6 bases). CDR1 ENHRY and CDR2 SYGVKD come from the germline V gene. The V end was cut by 7 bases, the J end by 1 base, with 11 bases between. The length of the CDR3 is 14 residues. The CDR3 loop reads CAIKPEGSYNEQFF. CDR3 nucleotides: TGTGCCATCAAACCGGAGGGGTCCTACAATGAGCAGTTCTTC.

V and J are TRBV19 and TRBJ2-3; D remains unclear. The germline CDR1 and CDR2 sequences are LNHDA and SQIVND (reference sequence). V shed 0 bases and J shed 2 bases, with 3 bases lying between them. The CDR3 is made up of 13 amino acids. The CDR3 spells CASSIELTDTQYF. The CDR3 DNA is TGTGCCAGTAGTATAGAACTCACAGATACGCAGTATTTT.

The chain is built from TRBV3-1 (or the pseudogene TRBV3-2) and TRBJ2-7; 7 nucleotides align to TRBD1. V dropped 0 bases and J dropped 5; count of bases not matched to a gene: 4. Germline V gene lookup returns CDR1 LGHDT and CDR2 YNNKEL (reference sequence). The CDR3 contains 14 residues. CDR3 in DNA: TGTGCCAGCAGCCAAGATCGAGGGGGCGACGAGCAGTACTTC. This encodes CASSQDRGGDEQYF.

V gene TRBV14 combines with J gene TRBJ1-3, with 9 bases fitting TRBD1. With V trimmed by 5 bases and J by 3 bases, 5 bases remained unmatched. From germline, CDR1 is SGHDN and CDR2 FVKESK. This CDR3 is 15 amino acids long. DNA for the CDR3: TGTGCCAGCAGCTCCTGGACAGGGGATGGAAACACCATATATTTT. Translated: CASSSWTGDGNTIYF.

The J gene is TRBJ2-3, the V gene TRBV9, with 11 bases lining up with TRBD2. This CDR3 region has 16 residues. Germline CDR1 is SGDLS and CDR2 is YYNGEE. After removal of 3 bases from V and 2 bases from J, the junction contained 5 bases not matched to a gene. As DNA, the CDR3 is TGTGCCAGCAGCGCCTCTAGCGGGGGGCACACAGATACGCAGTATTTT. Residues: CASSASSGGHTDTQYF. Complete variable domain (other parts from reference TRBV9 and TRBJ2-3): DSGVTQTPKHLITATGQRVTLRCSPRSGDLSVYWYQQSLDQGLQFLIQYYNGEERAKGNILERFSAQQFPDLHSELNLSSLELGDSALYFCASSASSGGHTDTQYFGPGTRLTVL.

V is TRBV25-1 and J is TRBJ1-2; 8 nucleotides match TRBD1. The CDR3 contains 16 residues. The germline V gene has CDR1 MGHDK and CDR2 SYGVNS. With 3 bases clipped from V and 6 bases from J, the junction kept 12 bases outside the gene matches. The CDR3, as DNA: TGTGCCAGCAGTGACCCCCGGACAGGGAACCTTCATGGCTACACCTTC. It specifies CASSDPRTGNLHGYTF.

This chain joins TRBV30 and TRBJ1-4; the D gene is possibly TRBD1 (5 bases). The CDR3 is made up of 17 amino acids. In germline, CDR1 is GTSNPN, CDR2 SVGIG (reference sequence). The V and J ends lost 6 bases and 8 bases respectively, with 28 bases between them. The CDR3 DNA follows: TGTGCCTGTAACGCTTACGGGGCCCCGGTGGGGGGAGAAAAACTGTTTTTT. Translating gives CACNAYGAPVGGEKLFF. Based on the CDR3 plus reference TRBV30 and TRBJ1-4, the full variable domain is SQTIHQWPATLVQPVGSPLSLECTVEGTSNPNLYWYRQAAGRGLQLLFYSVGIGQISSEVPQNLSASRPQDRQFILSSKKLLLSDSGFYLCACNAYGAPVGGEKLFFGSGTQLSVL.

V gene TRBV10-3 combines with J gene TRBJ1-5; a weak D match, TRBD1 (5 bases). The V gene lost 0 bases and the J gene lost 2 bases, with 14 bases spanning the gap. The CDR3 is made up of 17 amino acids. Germline lookup yields CDR1 ENHRY and CDR2 SYGVKD. The CDR3 DNA sequence: TGTGCCATCAGTGAGTCGGGGCAGGGAAGGGGCAATCAGCCCCAGCATTTT. Its translation: CAISESGQGRGNQPQHF.